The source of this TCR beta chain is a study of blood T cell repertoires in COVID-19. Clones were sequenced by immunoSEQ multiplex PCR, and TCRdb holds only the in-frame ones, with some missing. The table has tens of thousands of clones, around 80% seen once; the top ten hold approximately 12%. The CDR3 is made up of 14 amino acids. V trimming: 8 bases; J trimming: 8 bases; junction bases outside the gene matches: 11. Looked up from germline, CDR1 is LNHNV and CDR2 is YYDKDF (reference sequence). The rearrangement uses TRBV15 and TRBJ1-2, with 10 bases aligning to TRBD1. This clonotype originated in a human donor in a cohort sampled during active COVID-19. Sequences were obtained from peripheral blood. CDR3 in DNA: TGTGCCACCGGGACAGGGGAGCGACGTGCCGGCTACACCTTC. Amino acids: CATGTGERRAGYTF.